This T cell receptor (beta chain) was obtained from a study of cytomegalovirus exposure and HLA in healthy donors (dated by TCRdb to the late 2010s). General notes on the study: In an earlier analysis of under 750 of the donors, around 290 Gb of sequence data and about 110 million unique TCR beta sequences from some 170 million T cells were reported. Roughly 300 gigabases of sequencing data and around 80 million unique TCR sequences made up an early release that covered nearly 650 HLA-typed donors. Among the approximately 400 genotyped donors, more than 70% belonged to the genetic ancestry cluster associated with self-reported Caucasian donors. The study was designed to test whether signatures of past pathogen exposure could be identified by cataloging public T cell receptors. The T cell repertoires of around 670 subjects were profiled by immunosequencing and related to cytomegalovirus serostatus. A separate validation cohort of roughly 130 different subjects was used in addition to the approximately 610-subject first cohort. To predict cytomegalovirus infection status, the study brought together high-throughput TCR immunosequencing, statistical association of individual TCRs with disease status, and machine learning. A later analysis re-examined previously published TCR beta repertoires from over 500 donors and added high-resolution HLA genotyping to investigate patterns of TCR occurrence. Rather than using new phenotypic data, the later analysis identified candidate immune exposures from TCR beta sequences and from how often those sequences occurred across donors. An earlier analysis of 450 to 750 of the donors used high-throughput TCR beta sequencing to judge whether each TCR beta V gene segment behaved as functional or pseudogenic. Donor age, sex, ethnicity and CMV serostatus were compiled together with the repertoire data. A later genetic analysis used genome-wide SNP genotypes for about 65% of the roughly 700 donors, treating that subset as a discovery cohort. Every repertoire in the discovery cohort had been generated on one and the same sequencing platform. HLA typing included class I and class II loci at four-digit resolution. The number of donors typed differed by locus, with 629-630 for A, B, C, DRB1 and DQB1, about 500 for DQA1, some 570 for DPA1, and around 460 for DPB1. A handful of DR-DQ haplotypes were handled as single units for association and clustering because linkage in the cohort was strong. Among roughly 370 genotyped donors of the cohort, an average of around 240,000 unique TCR beta nucleotide sequences were sequenced per donor, approximately 20% of them non-productive. Overall results and qualifications from the work: A later genetic analysis associated a missense DCLRE1C variant with V-gene and J-gene trimming of TCR beta chains, and an independent cohort replicated the association. The only immune exposure information available for the cohort was CMV serostatus. Linkage disequilibrium might explain the correlated functional status among segregating V segments, but an unknown experimental factor could not be excluded. Because HLA typing was unavailable for some donors at each locus, only the typed subset was used in association tests. A cluster of highly shared sequence variants was judged likely to be a technical artifact of the sequencing pipeline. A few of the identified cytomegalovirus-associated TCR beta chains were confirmed in vitro to be specific for cytomegalovirus antigens. While some public TCRs were present in many individuals, most TCR sequences turned up only very rarely across donors. A later analysis found that TCR association rates varied across HLA loci, with DRB1 alleles showing the most associated TCRs and HLA-C alleles the fewest. In the study, approximately 160 TCR beta chains were listed as associated with cytomegalovirus. Several of the top co-occurrence clusters appeared to be linked to parvovirus B19, influenza, CMV and Epstein-Barr virus, according to a later analysis. The presence/absence analyses assumed that sequencing depth was roughly uniform across donors, and that assumption may not be true. A later genetic analysis reported fewer N-insertions in productive TCRs among donors in an Asian-associated ancestry cluster than the roughly 700-donor mean. A later analysis associated 16,951 TCR beta sequences with specific HLA alleles at a false discovery rate of 0.05. Strong co-occurrence of HLA alleles, especially DR and DQ, made assigning TCR associations to individual alleles difficult. In both the original and validation cohorts, the classifier was reported to diagnose cytomegalovirus status with high specificity and sensitivity. An earlier analysis of around 600 of the donors showed that most TCR beta V segments appeared in productive rearrangements either about 87% or about 30% of the time, which broadly matched IMGT annotations. A further reported finding was that TCR beta sequences accurately predicted the HLA-A and HLA-B alleles for most subjects in the first cohort. Because the 87-base-pair reads could not distinguish some IMGT-functional V segments, including TRBV6-2 and TRBV6-3, those segments were excluded. In a later analysis, HLA-associated TCR beta chains were found to be more clonally expanded and to have lower generation probabilities than equally common non-associated chains. It was suggested by the authors that the approach could potentially be generalized to other disease states and immunological phenotypes. The earlier analysis of almost 600 of the donors excluded 15 to 20 rarely observed V segments, including chromosome 9 orphons, because counts were too low. The cohort was sequenced for TCR beta chains only, and without alpha or paired-chain data the features that could be detected were limited. According to a later analysis, most CMV-associated TCR beta chains appeared to be HLA-restricted, and the HLA associations seemed to be driven largely by CMV exposure.

Measured from the cysteine to the phenylalanine, the CDR3 is 13 residues long. The entry retains the CDR3 DNA only, 39 bases that are in frame from base 1. V loses 11 bases at its end and J loses 5 bases; junction bases beyond the gene matches: 8. CDR1 and CDR2, per the germline V gene, are MNHEY and SVGAGI. The cohort comprised some 680 healthy bone marrow donors. At the time of sampling, all cohort members were nominally healthy, though unrecorded immune exposures were likely present. The donor tested CMV seropositive and was one of the 289 seropositive cohort members. Each donor provided a peripheral blood sample, and peripheral blood mononuclear cells were used for TCR beta sequencing. The Qiagen DNeasy Blood Extraction Kit was used to extract genomic DNA from the blood cell samples. A note on this clone: The antigen it binds to is not known. No base quality values were provided; no much bigger clone lies one nucleotide off.

Preparation of the library involved the immunoSEQ multiplex PCR assay. For the multiplex PCR, a mixture combining 60 forward primers for TCR Vbeta segments and 13 reverse primers for TCR Jbeta segments was used. The CDR3 region of rearranged TCR beta genes was amplified from genomic DNA by a multiplex PCR assay. On the Illumina HiSeq System, the amplified TCR beta libraries were sequenced as 87-base-pair reads. Under the source paper's analysis protocol: A later analysis counted about 80 million unique TCR beta chains across the 550 to 700 repertoires, and 9.5 million to 11 million of these chains were shared by at least two donors. A nearest-neighbor algorithm error-corrected the raw reads and collapsed the reads into unique sequences, merging closely related sequences to remove PCR and sequencing errors. V, D and J gene segments were assigned by aligning CDR3 sequences to IMGT reference sequences. For a sequence to be retained, a match of at least six nucleotides to both a V gene segment and a J gene segment was required. A rearrangement counted as productive if the CDR3 had no stop codons and remained in frame with V and J, and every other rearrangement counted as non-productive. Following IMGT convention, CDR3 was defined as the stretch from the second conserved V-encoded cysteine up to the conserved J-encoded phenylalanine. The earlier analysis of around 640 of the donors excluded sequences that lacked an unambiguous match to a single V gene segment. An earlier analysis of under 750 of the donors called V segments functional above 56.7% productive rearrangements and segregating when the between-donor standard deviation exceeded 5%. A statistical classification framework was built to diagnose cytomegalovirus status from the catalog of TCR beta chain sequences. In a later analysis, V and J genes were assigned by comparing TCR nucleotide sequences against IMGT/GENE-DB human TR gene sequences. The TCRdist pipeline was used in a later analysis to assign CDR3 sequences and most-parsimonious VDJ recombination scenarios. In a later analysis, each TCR beta chain was defined by its CDR3 amino acid sequence together with its V-gene family, and reads lacking a unique V-gene family were excluded. In a later analysis, fewer than 600 highly shared, low-generation-probability nucleotide sequences were removed to address suspected cross-contamination and a sequencing artifact. In a later analysis, a clonal expansion index was calculated for each public chain from normalized within-repertoire ranks of inferred template counts. A later analysis computed generation probabilities with a VDJ recombination model fitted to out-of-frame rearrangements, and checked the results against IGoR. Hypergeometric tests were used in a later analysis to score TCR-TCR, TCR-HLA and TCR-CMV co-occurrence, with a repertoire-size bias correction applied to the TCR pairs. To estimate false discovery rates, a later analysis permuted the HLA or CMV assignments 20 times. A later analysis grouped co-occurring TCRs with DBSCAN, adding TCRdist sequence similarity when clustering within HLA-allele-positive subsets. Co-occurrence clustering excluded repertoires with fewer than 30,000 or more than 120,000 public chains, plus five with anomalous nucleotide sharing. The immuneACCESS repertoire file appears here via TCRdb, limited to in-frame rearrangements. These files lack a portion of the clones; in checked studies, under half of the deficit traces to unresolved V genes, and the cause of the others is not known. V and J calls and clone size are as listed in that table; D and trimming were resolved from the DNA. This sample is represented by under 85,000 clones; almost 70% of them were singletons. The ten biggest clones cover less than 20% of the sample.

The sequence is built from TRBV6-5 and TRBJ2-2, and 7 junction bases match TRBD1. This receptor was identified in a man aged 35 to 55 in good health and CMV-seropositive. Sequencing was performed on PBMCs. DNA sequence: TGTGCCTCGAGGGGGCTGGGGACCGGGGAGCTGTTTTTT. The resulting protein is CASRGLGTGELFF.